This entry is about one T cell receptor beta chain. The antigen remains unidentified. Vbeta (60) and Jbeta (13) primers were used in the PCR. Here immunoSEQ multiplex PCR was the method, and the copy in TCRdb shows in-frame clones only, minus some. The repertoire includes roughly 170,000 clones, roughly 78% of them detected once, and under 0.8% sits in the top ten. These data belong to a study of cytomegalovirus exposure and HLA in healthy donors. For the study at large: For the roughly 400 genotyped donors, around 76% fell within the Caucasian-associated ancestry cluster. Findings of the study overall: As a later analysis showed, several of the most significant clusters appeared to be linked to common viral pathogens. Reportedly, diagnosis of cytomegalovirus status by the classifier showed high specificity and sensitivity.

The V and J ends lost 5 bases and 1 base respectively, with 21 bases between them. Germline values: CDR1 SGHRS, CDR2 YFSETQ. This CDR3 is 17 amino acids long. The sample taken for sequencing was PBMCs. V and J are TRBV5-1 and TRBJ1-1; D may be TRBD1 (6 bases). The TCR sequence derives from a boy under 18 in good health and CMV-seronegative. CDR3 sequence (DNA): TGCGCCAGCAGTCCAGAACAGGGTGGGTATAGGAACACTGAAGCTTTCTTT. This translates into CASSPEQGGYRNTEAFF. Together with reference TRBV5-1 and TRBJ1-1, the CDR3 gives the full variable domain: KAGVTQTPRYLIKTRGQQVTLSCSPISGHRSVSWYQQTPGQGLQFLFEYFSETQRNKGNFPGRFSGRQFSNSRSEMNVSTLELGDSALYLCASSPEQGGYRNTEAFFGQGTRLTVV.